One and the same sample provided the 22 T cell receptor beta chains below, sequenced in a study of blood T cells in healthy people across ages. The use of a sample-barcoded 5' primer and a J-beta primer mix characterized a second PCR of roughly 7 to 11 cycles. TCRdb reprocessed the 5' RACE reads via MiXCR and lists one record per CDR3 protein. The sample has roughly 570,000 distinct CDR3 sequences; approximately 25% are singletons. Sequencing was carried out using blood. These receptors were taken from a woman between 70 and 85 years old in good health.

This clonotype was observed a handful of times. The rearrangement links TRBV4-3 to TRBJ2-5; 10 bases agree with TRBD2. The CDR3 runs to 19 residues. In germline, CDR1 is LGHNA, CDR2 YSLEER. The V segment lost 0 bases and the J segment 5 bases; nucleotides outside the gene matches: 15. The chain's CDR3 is CASSQDKDSGGPQTETQYF. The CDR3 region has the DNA TGCGCCAGCAGCCAAGATAAGGATAGCGGGGGGCCGCAGACGGAGACCCAGTACTTC.

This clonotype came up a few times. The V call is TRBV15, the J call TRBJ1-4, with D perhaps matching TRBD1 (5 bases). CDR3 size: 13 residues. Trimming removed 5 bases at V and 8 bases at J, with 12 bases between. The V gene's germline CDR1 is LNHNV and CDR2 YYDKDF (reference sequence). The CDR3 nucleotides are TGTGCCACCAGCGGGGGTTTTGGAGAAAAACTGTTTTTT. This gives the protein CATSGGFGEKLFF.

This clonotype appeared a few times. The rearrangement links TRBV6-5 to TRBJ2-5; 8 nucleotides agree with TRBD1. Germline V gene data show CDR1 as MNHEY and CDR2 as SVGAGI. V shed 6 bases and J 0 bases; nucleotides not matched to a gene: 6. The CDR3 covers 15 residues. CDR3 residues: CASSRTGSNQETQYF. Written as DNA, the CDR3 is TGTGCCAGCAGCCGGACAGGGTCCAACCAAGAGACCCAGTACTTC.

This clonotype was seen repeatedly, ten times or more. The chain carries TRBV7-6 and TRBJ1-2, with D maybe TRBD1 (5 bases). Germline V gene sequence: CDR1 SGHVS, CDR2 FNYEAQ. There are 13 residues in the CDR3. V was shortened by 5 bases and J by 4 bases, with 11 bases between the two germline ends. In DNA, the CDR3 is TGTGCCAGCAGCCCGGGGACGGTCTATGGCTACACCTTC. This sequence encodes CASSPGTVYGYTF.

CDR3 in DNA: TGTGCCAGCCACCTTACGGCGCTTACCGGGGAGCTGTTTTTT. It translates to CASHLTALTGELFF. The gene calls are TRBV7-2 and TRBJ2-2; D is ambiguous. The CDR3 is 14 amino acids. The germline V gene has CDR1 SGHTA and CDR2 FQGNSA. The V gene lost 8 bases and the J gene lost 5 bases, with 15 bases spanning the gap. The whole variable domain, remainder taken from reference TRBV7-2 and TRBJ2-2, is GAGVSQSPSNKVTEKGKDVELRCDPISGHTALYWYRQSLGQGLEFLIYFQGNSAPDKSGLPSDRFSAERTGGSVSTLTIQRTQQEDSAVYLCASHLTALTGELFFGEGSRLTVL.

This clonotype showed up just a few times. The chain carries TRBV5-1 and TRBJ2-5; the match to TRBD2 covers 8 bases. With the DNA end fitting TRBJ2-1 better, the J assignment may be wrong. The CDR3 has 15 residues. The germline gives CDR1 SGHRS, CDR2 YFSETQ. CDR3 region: CASSQGLAGRDEQFF. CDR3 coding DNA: TGCGCCAGCAGCCAAGGACTAGCCGGGAGGGATGAGCAGTTCTTC.

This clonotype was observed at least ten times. The CDR3 sequence: CRGAHRRTGGYTF. The CDR3 DNA follows: TGCAGGGGAGCGCACAGGCGAACTGGGGGCTACACCTTC. The chain joins TRBV20-1 to TRBJ1-2, with D maybe TRBD1 (5 bases). Per the germline V gene, CDR1 is DFQATT and CDR2 is SNEGSKA (reference sequence). The CDR3 extends over 13 amino acids.

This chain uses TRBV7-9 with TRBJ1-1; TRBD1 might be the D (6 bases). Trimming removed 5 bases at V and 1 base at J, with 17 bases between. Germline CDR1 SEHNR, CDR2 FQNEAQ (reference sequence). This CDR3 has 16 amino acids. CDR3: CASSPRGGSGNTEAFF. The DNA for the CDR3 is TGTGCCAGCAGCCCTAGGGGGGGCTCAGGGAACACTGAAGCTTTCTTT.

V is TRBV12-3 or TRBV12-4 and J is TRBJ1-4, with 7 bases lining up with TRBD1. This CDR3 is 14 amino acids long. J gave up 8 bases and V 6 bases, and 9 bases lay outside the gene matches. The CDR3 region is CASRPDRVREKLFF. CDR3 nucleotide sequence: TGTGCCAGCAGACCCGACAGGGTACGGGAAAAACTGTTTTTT.

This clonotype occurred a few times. The CDR3 region has the DNA TGTGCCAGCAGCTTGGGGCTTCGACTCTTGCAGTATTTT. It encodes CASSLGLRLLQYF. The chain links TRBV5-6 to TRBJ2-3; D gene ambiguous. V lost 0 bases, J lost 11 bases, and 13 bases lay in between. Germline values: CDR1 SGHDT, CDR2 YYEEEE. The CDR3 runs 13 residues.

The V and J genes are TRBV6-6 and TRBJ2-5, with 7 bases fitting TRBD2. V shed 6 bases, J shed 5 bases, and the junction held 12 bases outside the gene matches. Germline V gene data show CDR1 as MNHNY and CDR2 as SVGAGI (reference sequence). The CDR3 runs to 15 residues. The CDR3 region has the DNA TGTGCCAGCAGCCTCAGCGGGGTAAAGGGTGAGACCCAGTACTTC. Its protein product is CASSLSGVKGETQYF.

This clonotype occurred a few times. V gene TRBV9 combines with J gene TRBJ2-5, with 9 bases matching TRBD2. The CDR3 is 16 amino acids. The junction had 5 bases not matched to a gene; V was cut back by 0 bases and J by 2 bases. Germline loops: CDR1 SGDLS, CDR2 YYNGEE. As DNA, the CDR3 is TGTGCCAGCAGCGTAGGCAATAGCGGGGGACAAGAGACCCAGTACTTC. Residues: CASSVGNSGGQETQYF.

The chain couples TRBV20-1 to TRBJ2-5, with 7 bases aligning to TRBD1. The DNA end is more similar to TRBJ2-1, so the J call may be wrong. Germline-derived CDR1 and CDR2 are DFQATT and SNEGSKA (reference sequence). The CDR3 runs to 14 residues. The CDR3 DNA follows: TGCAGTGCTAGATTATCGACAGGGAACAATGAGCAGTTCTTC. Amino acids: CSARLSTGNNEQFF.

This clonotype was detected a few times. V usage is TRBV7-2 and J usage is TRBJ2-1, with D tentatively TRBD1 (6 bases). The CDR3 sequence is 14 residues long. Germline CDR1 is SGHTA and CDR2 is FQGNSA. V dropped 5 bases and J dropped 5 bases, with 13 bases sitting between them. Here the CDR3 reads CASSPRRTDNEQFF. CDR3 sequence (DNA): TGTGCCAGCAGCCCGAGAAGGACAGACAATGAGCAGTTCTTC.

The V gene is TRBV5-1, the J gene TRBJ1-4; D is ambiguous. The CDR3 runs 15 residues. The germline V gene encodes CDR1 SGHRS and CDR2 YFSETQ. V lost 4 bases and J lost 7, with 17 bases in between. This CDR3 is CASSVPGGVGEKLFF. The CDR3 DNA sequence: TGCGCCAGCAGCGTGCCGGGAGGAGTCGGTGAAAAACTGTTTTTT.

The CDR3 reads CASSPRDDQETQYF. The CDR3 DNA reads TGTGCCAGCAGTCCTCGGGACGACCAAGAGACCCAGTACTTC. The chain joins TRBV6-5 to TRBJ2-5; D is tentatively TRBD1 or TRBD2 (5 bases each). CDR3 size: 14 residues. Trimming left V 5 bases short and J 0 bases short, with 10 bases between. CDR1 and CDR2 from the germline V gene are MNHEY and SVGAGI.

The CDR3 coding sequence is TGCAGTGCCCAGACAGGCACCCAAGAGACCCAGTACTTC. It codes for CSAQTGTQETQYF. The rearrangement uses TRBV20-1 and TRBJ2-5; the D gene is possibly TRBD1 (6 bases). Per germline, CDR1 DFQATT and CDR2 SNEGSKA (reference sequence). V gave up 6 bases and J gave up 1 base, with 12 bases separating them. The CDR3 spans 13 residues.

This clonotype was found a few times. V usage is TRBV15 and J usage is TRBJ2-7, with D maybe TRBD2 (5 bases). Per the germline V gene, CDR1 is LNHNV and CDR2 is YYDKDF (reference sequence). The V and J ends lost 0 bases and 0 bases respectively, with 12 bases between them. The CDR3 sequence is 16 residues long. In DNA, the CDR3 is TGTGCCACCAGCAGAGAGGGTGTCGGGATCTCCTACGAGCAGTACTTC. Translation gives CATSREGVGISYEQYF.

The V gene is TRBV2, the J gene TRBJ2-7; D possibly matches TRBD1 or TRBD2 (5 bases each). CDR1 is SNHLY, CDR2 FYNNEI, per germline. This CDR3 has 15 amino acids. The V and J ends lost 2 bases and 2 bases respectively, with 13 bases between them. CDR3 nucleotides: TGTGCCAGCAGTGAATCAGGGACGGGACCCTACGAGCAGTACTTC. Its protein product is CASSESGTGPYEQYF.

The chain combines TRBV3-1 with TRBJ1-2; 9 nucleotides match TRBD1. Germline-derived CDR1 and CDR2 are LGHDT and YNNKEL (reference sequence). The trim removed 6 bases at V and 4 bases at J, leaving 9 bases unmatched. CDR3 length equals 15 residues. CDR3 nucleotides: TGTGCCAGCAGTCACAGGACAGGGGTTACCTATGGCTACACCTTC. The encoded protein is CASSHRTGVTYGYTF.

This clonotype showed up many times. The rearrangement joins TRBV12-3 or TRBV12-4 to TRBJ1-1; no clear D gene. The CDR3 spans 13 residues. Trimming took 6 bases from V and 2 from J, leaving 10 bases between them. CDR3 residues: CASSLRPNTEAFF. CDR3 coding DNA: TGTGCCAGCAGCCTCCGACCAAACACTGAAGCTTTCTTT.

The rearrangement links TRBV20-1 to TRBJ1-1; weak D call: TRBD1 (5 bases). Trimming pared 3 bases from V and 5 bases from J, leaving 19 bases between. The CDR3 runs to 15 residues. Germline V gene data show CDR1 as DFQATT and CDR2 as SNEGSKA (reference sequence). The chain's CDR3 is CSASKPQDRGTEAFF. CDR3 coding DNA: TGCAGTGCTAGTAAACCTCAGGATAGGGGAACTGAAGCTTTCTTT.